The 18 T cell receptor beta chains below come from one sample, sequenced in a study of blood T cell repertoires in COVID-19. Libraries were prepared by immunoSEQ multiplex PCR; TCRdb keeps only in-frame clonotypes and omits some of them. Of around 70,000 clones listed, about 80% were seen once; the top ten hold 40% to 50%. Input material: peripheral blood. The receptors here all came from an elderly man with acute or convalescent COVID-19.

V is TRBV7-3 and J is TRBJ2-1; 11 bases map to TRBD2. V dropped 5 bases and J dropped 3; count of bases not matched to a gene: 3. Germline values: CDR1 SGHTA, CDR2 FQGTGA. The CDR3 is made up of 15 amino acids. The CDR3 is CASSPTSGSYNEQFF. As DNA, the CDR3 is TGTGCCAGCAGCCCTACTAGCGGGAGCTACAATGAGCAGTTCTTC.

The chain employs TRBV24-1 and TRBJ2-1; maybe TRBD1 (5 bases). Trimming stripped 5 bases from V and 16 bases from J, with 26 bases between. CDR1 and CDR2 (germline): KGHDR, SFDVKD. This CDR3 has 15 residues. CDR3 bases: TGTGCCACCAGTGGCAGGGTTCGACCCTCCGACGACCTTTTCTTC. It translates to CATSGRVRPSDDLFF.

The chain has TRBV18 and TRBJ2-1; 7 nucleotides align to TRBD1. The CDR3 has 12 amino acids. CDR1 and CDR2 from the germline V gene are KGHSH and LQKENI. The V and J ends lost 5 bases and 15 bases, in that order; junction bases with no gene match: 10. CDR3 bases: TGTGCCAGCTCATCCACAGGGGACGTTGCGTTCTTC. Amino acid sequence: CASSSTGDVAFF.

This sequence joins TRBV28 and TRBJ1-2; D gene uncertain. There are 16 residues in the CDR3. The V and J ends lost 3 bases and 3 bases respectively, with 17 bases between them. CDR1 and CDR2 (germline): MDHEN, SYDVKM. Here the CDR3 reads CASSLAIWQIHYGYTF. CDR3 coding DNA: TGTGCCAGCAGTTTGGCCATCTGGCAGATACACTATGGCTACACCTTC.

The gene calls are TRBV11-2 and TRBJ2-7; 7 bases map to TRBD1. The CDR3 covers 15 residues. V shed 6 bases and J 3 bases; nucleotides not matched to a gene: 11. CDR1 and CDR2 (germline): SGHAT, FQNNGV. CDR3 sequence: CASRSPGGKGYEQYF. The CDR3 nucleotides are TGTGCCAGCAGATCCCCAGGGGGAAAGGGCTACGAGCAGTACTTC. The entire variable domain, with the rest obtained from reference TRBV11-2 and TRBJ2-7, is as follows: EAGVAQSPRYKIIEKRQSVAFWCNPISGHATLYWYQQILGQGPKLLIQFQNNGVVDDSQLPKDRFSAERLKGVDSTLKIQPAKLEDSAVYLCASRSPGGKGYEQYFGPGTRLTVT.

The CDR3 region has the DNA TGTGCCAGCAGCCGTGACAGGGTCGATACGCAGTATTTT. As protein: CASSRDRVDTQYF. The J gene is TRBJ2-3, the V gene TRBV5-8; 7 nucleotides line up with TRBD1. This CDR3 has 13 residues. Trimming took 4 bases from V and 6 from J; bases not matched to a gene: 5. Germline loops: CDR1 SGHTS, CDR2 YDEGEE.

V usage is TRBV7-3 and J usage is TRBJ2-3; tentative D call: TRBD2 (6 bases). Germline V gene lookup returns CDR1 SGHTA and CDR2 FQGTGA. The CDR3 is 15 amino acids. V dropped 3 bases and J dropped 2 bases, with 12 bases sitting between them. The CDR3 sequence: CASSFSSAYTDTQYF. The DNA of the CDR3 is TGTGCCAGCAGCTTTTCTAGCGCCTACACAGATACGCAGTATTTT. Variable domain in full (rest from reference TRBV7-3 and TRBJ2-3): GAGVSQTPSNKVTEKGKYVELRCDPISGHTALYWYRQSLGQGPEFLIYFQGTGAADDSGLPNDRFFAVRPEGSVSTLKIQRTERGDSAVYLCASSFSSAYTDTQYFGPGTRLTVL.

The chain has TRBV5-1 and TRBJ2-7; D might be TRBD1 (5 bases). Germline V gives CDR1 SGHRS, CDR2 YFSETQ. The ends were cut back, 2 bases at V and 3 bases at J, with 6 bases in the middle. There are 12 residues in the CDR3. CDR3 bases: TGCGCCAGCAGCTTAGGGGACTACGAGCAGTACTTC. Translating it yields CASSLGDYEQYF.

This rearrangement joins TRBV19 to TRBJ2-7, with D tentatively TRBD2 (5 bases). V lost 7 bases and J 1 base, leaving 14 bases between the germline ends. This CDR3 is 14 amino acids long. Germline CDR1 reads LNHDA; CDR2 reads SQIVND (reference sequence). The CDR3 bases are TGTGCCAGTACCCAGAGGGCTACTTCCTACGAGCAGTACTTC. Its protein product is CASTQRATSYEQYF.

V gene TRBV12-5 combines with J gene TRBJ2-1; no definite D call. Per the germline V gene, CDR1 is LGHNT and CDR2 is FRNRAP. Trimming took 3 bases from V and 10 from J, leaving 10 bases between them. CDR3 size: 12 residues. The CDR3 sequence is CASGLGSREQFF. The CDR3 region has the DNA TGTGCTAGTGGTTTAGGATCGAGGGAGCAGTTCTTC.

The rearrangement links TRBV2 to TRBJ1-3, with no clear D. This CDR3 region has 15 residues. Germline CDR1 and CDR2: SNHLY and FYNNEI. Trimming left V 6 bases short and J 0 bases short, with 12 bases between. The CDR3 coding sequence is TGTGCCAGCAGCCCAGGCTCTCTCTCTGGAAACACCATATATTTT. It yields the protein CASSPGSLSGNTIYF.

This clone was counted only a few times. V and J are TRBV7-9 and TRBJ2-6; 7 positions match TRBD1. Trimming cost V 6 bases and J 2 bases; bases outside gene matches: 13. Germline CDR1 is SEHNR and CDR2 is FQNEAQ (reference sequence). This CDR3 is 18 amino acids long. This CDR3 reads CASSYGTARGPGANVLTF. The CDR3 bases are TGTGCCAGCAGTTACGGGACAGCCAGAGGACCTGGGGCCAACGTCCTGACTTTC.

The chain carries TRBV9 and TRBJ1-1; 8 bases align to TRBD1. With 5 bases clipped from V and 3 bases from J, the junction kept 6 bases outside the gene matches. The germline V gene encodes CDR1 SGDLS and CDR2 YYNGEE. This CDR3 region has 14 residues. The CDR3 region is CASSTGGGYTEAFF. In nucleotides, the CDR3 is TGTGCCAGCAGTACAGGGGGAGGCTACACTGAAGCTTTCTTT.

The chain is built from TRBV30 and TRBJ2-4, with D possibly TRBD1 on 7 matching bases. The V gene's germline CDR1 is GTSNPN and CDR2 SVGIG (reference sequence). The CDR3 covers 13 residues. V was trimmed by 5 bases and J by 9 bases, leaving 17 bases between them. The CDR3 sequence: CAWERVQGGIQYF. Here the CDR3 DNA reads TGTGCCTGGGAGAGGGTTCAGGGGGGCATTCAGTACTTC.

The DNA of the CDR3 is TGTGCCAGCAGCTCCATCCCCCCGGGCTCCTACAATGAGCAGTTCTTC. Protein sequence: CASSSIPPGSYNEQFF. The genes are TRBV7-2 and TRBJ2-1, with D uncertain. V shed 4 bases and J shed 0 bases, with 13 bases lying between them. This CDR3 is 16 amino acids long. Germline V gives CDR1 SGHTA, CDR2 FQGNSA.

CDR3 in DNA: TGTGCCAGTAGTGCGACAGCGCCCCTGACTTCACCCCTCCACTTT. Translation gives CASSATAPLTSPLHF. The rearrangement joins TRBV19 to TRBJ1-6, with D perhaps TRBD1 (5 bases). The V gene lost 5 bases and the J gene lost 9 bases, with 17 bases spanning the gap. Germline values: CDR1 LNHDA, CDR2 SQIVND (reference sequence). The CDR3 consists of 15 residues.

The chain has TRBV3-1 (or the pseudogene TRBV3-2) and TRBJ2-7; 10 nucleotides line up with TRBD1. V lost 4 bases and J lost 1; bases outside the gene matches: 4. The germline gives CDR1 LGHDT, CDR2 YNNKEL (reference sequence). The CDR3 loop spans 15 amino acids. The CDR3 DNA reads TGTGCCAGCAGCCGCCGACAGGGGGCTTCCTACGAGCAGTACTTC. Its translation: CASSRRQGASYEQYF.

The chain links TRBV19 to TRBJ1-4; 8 nucleotides match TRBD1. V dropped 5 bases and J dropped 3; count of bases not matched to a gene: 5. Germline CDR1 and CDR2: LNHDA and SQIVND (reference sequence). The CDR3 loop spans 15 amino acids. For the CDR3, the DNA is TGTGCCAGTAGTTCCCTGACAGGGGCTAATGAAAAACTGTTTTTT. Residues: CASSSLTGANEKLFF.